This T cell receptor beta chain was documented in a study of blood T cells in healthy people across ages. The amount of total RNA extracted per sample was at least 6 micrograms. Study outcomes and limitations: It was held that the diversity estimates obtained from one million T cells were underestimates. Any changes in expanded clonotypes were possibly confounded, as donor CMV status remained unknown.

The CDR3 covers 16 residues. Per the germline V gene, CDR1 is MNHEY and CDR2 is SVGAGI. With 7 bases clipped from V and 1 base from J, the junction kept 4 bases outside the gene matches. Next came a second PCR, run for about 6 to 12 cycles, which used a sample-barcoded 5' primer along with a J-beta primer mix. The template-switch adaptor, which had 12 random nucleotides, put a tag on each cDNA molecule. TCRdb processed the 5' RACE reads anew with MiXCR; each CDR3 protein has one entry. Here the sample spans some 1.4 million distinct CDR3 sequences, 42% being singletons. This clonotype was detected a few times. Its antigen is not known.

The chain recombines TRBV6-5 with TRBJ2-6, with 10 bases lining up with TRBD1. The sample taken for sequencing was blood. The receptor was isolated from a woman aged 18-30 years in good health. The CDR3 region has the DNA TGTGCCAGCACGCGACAGGGGGCTTCTGGGGCCAACGTCCTGACTTTC. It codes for CASTRQGASGANVLTF.